The 11 T cell receptor beta chains reported below all come from one sample, sequenced in a study of spatial heterogeneity in lung cancer. The time point denotes: sample taken at primary tumor resection. Their specific antigens are unknown. Study results and caveats: How many expanded intratumoral alpha and beta TCRs were present tracked the tumor mutation count, which was a count of nonsynonymous mutations.

TCRdb recomputed calls from the 5' RACE reads with MiXCR, one row per CDR3 protein. The data hold about 4,900 distinct CDR3 sequences, with less than 15% observed a single time. The sample in question was lung tumor tissue, obtained at surgery. The receptors were sampled from a female donor with early-stage non-small cell lung cancer.

This clonotype is termed medium-sized. The chain combines TRBV11-3 with TRBJ2-3; 7 bases are shared with TRBD1. The length of the CDR3 is 14 residues. V lost 6 bases to trimming and J lost 3 bases; unmatched junction nucleotides: 6. Looked up from germline, CDR1 is SGHNT and CDR2 is YENEEA. The chain's CDR3 is CASRSGGSTDTQYF. The CDR3 nucleotides are TGTGCCAGCAGGTCAGGGGGTAGTACAGATACGCAGTATTTT.

This clonotype is judged large. CDR3 residues: CASSFPPGHSKAYEQYF. CDR3 DNA: TGTGCCAGCAGTTTTCCCCCGGGACACTCAAAGGCCTACGAGCAGTACTTC. The chain has TRBV28 and TRBJ2-7; perhaps TRBD1 as D (6 bases). Deletions cut 3 bases from V and 2 bases from J, with 20 bases between. The CDR3 is made up of 17 amino acids. The germline gives CDR1 MDHEN, CDR2 SYDVKM.

This clonotype was recorded a few times. The chain links TRBV11-2 to TRBJ1-1; D possibly corresponds to TRBD1 (5 bases). V was pared by 1 base and J by 6 bases, with 18 bases between. Germline-derived CDR1 and CDR2 are SGHAT and FQNNGV. The CDR3 totals 16 residues. The CDR3 bases are TGTGCCAGCAGCTTAGGGGGGACCATAAAAGGTGCTGAAGCTTTCTTT. It specifies CASSLGGTIKGAEAFF. The variable domain in full, completed from reference TRBV11-2 and TRBJ1-1, reads EAGVAQSPRYKIIEKRQSVAFWCNPISGHATLYWYQQILGQGPKLLIQFQNNGVVDDSQLPKDRFSAERLKGVDSTLKIQPAKLEDSAVYLCASSLGGTIKGAEAFFGQGTRLTVV.

The chain employs TRBV12-3 or TRBV12-4 and TRBJ1-5; D not resolved. V lost 0 bases and J lost 6, with 3 bases in between. This CDR3 has 12 residues. The DNA for the CDR3 is TGTGCCAGCAGTTTAGCGACTCAGCCCCAGCATTTT. It codes for CASSLATQPQHF.

This clonotype is labeled medium-sized. V and J are TRBV18 and TRBJ1-1, with D perhaps TRBD1 (5 bases). The ends were cut back, 3 bases at V and 0 bases at J, with 20 bases in the middle. Germline CDR1 reads KGHSH; CDR2 reads LQKENI. The CDR3 totals 18 residues. The CDR3 sequence: CASSPTYRDGVMNTEAFF. In DNA form, the CDR3 reads TGTGCCAGCTCACCTACATACCGGGACGGAGTTATGAACACTGAAGCTTTCTTT.

This clonotype is categorized as medium-sized. V and J are TRBV12-3 or TRBV12-4 and TRBJ1-2; 9 bases fit TRBD1. The V gene end was trimmed by 7 bases and the J gene end by 6 bases; junction bases not matched to a gene: 6. The CDR3 length is 13 residues. CDR3 bases: TGTGCCAGCACCAGGACAGGGGAAAATGGCTACACCTTC. Its translation is CASTRTGENGYTF.

This clonotype is categorized as medium-sized. This could be a read error, since a much larger clone is one nucleotide away. The genes are TRBV5-5 and TRBJ2-5; TRBD1 is a possible D gene (7 bases). CDR3 size: 17 residues. Germline V gene lookup returns CDR1 SGHKS and CDR2 YYEKEE (reference sequence). V lost 4 bases to trimming and J lost 2 bases, with 21 bases between them. The CDR3, as DNA: TGTGCCAGCAGCCACAGCGGAGTACAGGGGAGGCAAGAGACCCAGTACTTC. Residues: CASSHSGVQGRQETQYF.

In its sample, this clonotype was seen a few times. The chain couples TRBV27 to TRBJ1-1; D ambiguous. This CDR3 spans 13 amino acids. V gave up 4 bases and J gave up 7 bases, with 13 bases separating them. Germline-derived CDR1 and CDR2 are MNHEY and SMNVEV (reference sequence). CDR3 DNA: TGTGCCAGCAGTTCAACGGCCGCAGGTGAAGCTTTCTTT. It specifies CASSSTAAGEAFF.

By sample fraction, this clonotype is medium-sized. The chain recombines TRBV7-2 with TRBJ2-1; TRBD1 matches at 12 bases. V was clipped by 1 base and J by 9 bases; unmatched bases: 10. Germline V gene lookup returns CDR1 SGHTA and CDR2 FQGNSA. The CDR3 has 17 residues. CDR3 protein: CASSLGGAGTGGSEQFF. The CDR3 nucleotides are TGTGCCAGCAGCTTAGGAGGGGCCGGGACAGGGGGCAGTGAGCAGTTCTTC.

By sample share, this clonotype is medium-sized (0.01 to 0.1%). The rearrangement joins TRBV10-1 to TRBJ2-2, with no clear D. The CDR3 extends over 12 amino acids. Germline assignment: CDR1 WNHNN and CDR2 SYGVQD (reference sequence). Trimming left V 9 bases short and J 4 bases short, with 9 bases between. CDR3 bases: TGCGCCAGTTCTGTCGGCACCGGGGAGCTGTTTTTT. It specifies CASSVGTGELFF.

By proportion, this clonotype is medium-sized. V gene TRBV18 combines with J gene TRBJ2-7; D uncertain. CDR1 and CDR2 from the germline V gene are KGHSH and LQKENI. CDR3 length equals 12 residues. The V end was cut by 3 bases, the J end by 3 bases, with 6 bases between. This CDR3 is CASSPAGYEQYF. CDR3 DNA sequence: TGTGCCAGCTCACCGGCCGGCTACGAGCAGTACTTC.